The rows below give T cell receptor beta chains drawn from one sample of a study of graft-versus-host responses after intestinal transplantation. Sequencing used immunoSEQ multiplex PCR; TCRdb keeps in-frame clones, though not all of them. The sample includes around 19,000 clones, approximately 46% of them seen just once. The source was alloreactive CD4+ T cells from a mixed lymphocyte reaction culture, collected before intestinal transplant. Every receptor here comes from a human patient who received an intestinal transplant. The CDR3 runs from the conserved cysteine through the conserved F or W. A D gene is named only where the DNA matches it firmly. Clone size is given for some rows only: seen once, a few or many times, or a class if the clone is expanded.

V gene: TRBV5-5
clone size: NA
D gene: TRBD1
J gene: TRBJ1-2
CDR3 protein: CASSTTGTGLNGYTF
CDR3 DNA: TGTGCCAGCAGCACCACGGGGACAGGGTTGAATGGCTACACCTTC

V gene: TRBV7-6
clone size: NA
D gene: TRBD2
J gene: TRBJ2-5
CDR3 protein: CASSSPSGGRGETQYF
CDR3 DNA: TGTGCCAGCAGCTCACCTAGCGGGGGGCGTGGAGAGACCCAGTACTTC

V gene: TRBV7-8
clone size: once
D gene: NA
J gene: TRBJ2-1
CDR3 protein: CASSFLQLSSYNEQFF
CDR3 DNA: TGTGCCAGCAGCTTTTTACAGCTCAGCTCCTACAATGAGCAGTTCTTC

V gene: TRBV5-6
clone size: NA
D gene: NA
J gene: TRBJ2-7
CDR3 protein: CASSLRGFAPYEQYF
CDR3 DNA: TGTGCCAGCAGCTTGAGGGGTTTTGCCCCATACGAGCAGTACTTC

V gene: TRBV12-5
clone size: few
D gene: NA
J gene: TRBJ1-1
CDR3 protein: CASAATGVASEAFF
CDR3 DNA: TGTGCTAGTGCCGCGACGGGGGTAGCCTCTGAAGCTTTCTTT

V gene: TRBV6-5
clone size: NA
D gene: TRBD1
J gene: TRBJ2-7
CDR3 protein: CASSSDLRGPGEQYF
CDR3 DNA: TGTGCCAGCAGTTCCGACCTCAGGGGGCCGGGTGAGCAGTACTTC

V gene: TRBV10-3
clone size: NA
D gene: NA
J gene: TRBJ1-1
CDR3 protein: CAISEHAPGTGTEAFF
CDR3 DNA: TGTGCCATCAGTGAGCACGCACCCGGAACGGGCACTGAAGCTTTCTTT

V gene: TRBV15
clone size: NA
D gene: NA
J gene: TRBJ2-3
CDR3 protein: CATSRDPGGRGDTQYF
CDR3 DNA: TGTGCCACCAGCAGAGACCCCGGGGGTAGGGGAGATACGCAGTATTTT

V gene: TRBV18
clone size: NA
D gene: NA
J gene: TRBJ1-1
CDR3 protein: CASSPQKGVSEAFF
CDR3 DNA: TGTGCCAGCTCACCCCAAAAAGGGGTGAGTGAAGCTTTCTTT

V gene: TRBV9
clone size: few
D gene: NA
J gene: TRBJ2-4
CDR3 protein: CASSAGQLLAKNIQYF
CDR3 DNA: TGTGCCAGCAGCGCAGGACAGTTACTAGCCAAAAACATTCAGTACTTC

V gene: TRBV18
clone size: NA
D gene: NA
J gene: TRBJ1-3
CDR3 protein: CASSPPRVSGNTIYF
CDR3 DNA: TGTGCCAGCTCACCACCACGGGTCTCTGGAAACACCATATATTTT

V gene: TRBV9
clone size: few
D gene: NA
J gene: TRBJ2-4
CDR3 protein: CASGRFWPSDF
CDR3 DNA: TGTGCCAGCGGGCGTTTTTGGCCGTCGGACTTC

V gene: TRBV29-1
clone size: NA
D gene: NA
J gene: TRBJ2-1
CDR3 protein: CSVRLVWDEQFF
CDR3 DNA: TGCAGCGTACGACTAGTTTGGGATGAGCAGTTCTTC

V gene: TRBV18
clone size: few
D gene: NA
J gene: TRBJ1-5
CDR3 protein: CASSGGGNGLNQPQHF
CDR3 DNA: TGTGCCAGCTCAGGTGGGGGGAACGGCCTAAATCAGCCCCAGCATTTT

V gene: TRBV7-7
clone size: NA
D gene: TRBD2
J gene: TRBJ2-3
CDR3 protein: CASSLAGGRTDTQYF
CDR3 DNA: TGTGCTAGCAGCTTAGCGGGGGGGCGCACAGATACGCAGTATTTT

V gene: TRBV6-5
clone size: NA
D gene: TRBD1
J gene: TRBJ1-1
CDR3 protein: CASSQDRVNTEAFF
CDR3 DNA: TGTGCCAGCAGCCAGGACAGGGTGAACACTGAAGCTTTCTTT

V gene: TRBV6-5
clone size: NA
D gene: TRBD1
J gene: TRBJ2-7
CDR3 protein: CASRRQGDLVHEQYF
CDR3 DNA: TGTGCCAGCAGGAGACAGGGCGATCTGGTACACGAGCAGTACTTC

V gene: TRBV18
clone size: NA
D gene: TRBD2
J gene: TRBJ2-5
CDR3 protein: CASSPKGTSAVQETQYF
CDR3 DNA: TGTGCCAGCTCACCTAAGGGGACTAGCGCGGTTCAAGAGACCCAGTACTTC

V gene: TRBV19
clone size: NA
D gene: TRBD1
J gene: TRBJ2-4
CDR3 protein: CASSIIGGLAKNIQYF
CDR3 DNA: TGTGCCAGTAGTATAATAGGGGGCCTCGCCAAAAACATTCAGTACTTC

V gene: TRBV10-3
clone size: NA
D gene: NA
J gene: TRBJ1-5
CDR3 protein: CAINSGGGAGQPQHF
CDR3 DNA: TGTGCCATCAATTCGGGAGGGGGGGCAGGACAGCCCCAGCATTTT

V gene: TRBV11-2
clone size: NA
D gene: TRBD1
J gene: TRBJ1-2
CDR3 protein: CASSPDRVGGYTF
CDR3 DNA: TGTGCCAGCAGCCCGGACAGGGTGGGGGGCTACACCTTC

V gene: TRBV19
clone size: NA
D gene: NA
J gene: TRBJ1-5
CDR3 protein: CASSIDYQGLRNQPQHF
CDR3 DNA: TGTGCCAGTAGTATAGATTACCAGGGGTTGCGGAATCAGCCCCAGCATTTT

V gene: TRBV18
clone size: NA
D gene: TRBD2
J gene: TRBJ2-1
CDR3 protein: CASSPELGLAGGGNEQFF
CDR3 DNA: TGTGCCAGCTCACCAGAGTTGGGACTAGCTGGAGGGGGCAATGAGCAGTTCTTC

V gene: TRBV15
clone size: NA
D gene: NA
J gene: TRBJ1-1
CDR3 protein: CATSRDQATEAFF
CDR3 DNA: TGTGCCACCAGCAGAGATCAGGCCACTGAAGCTTTCTTT

V gene: TRBV5-1
clone size: NA
D gene: NA
J gene: TRBJ2-7
CDR3 protein: CASSGAPGHLHEQYF
CDR3 DNA: TGCGCCAGCAGCGGGGCCCCGGGACATCTGCACGAGCAGTACTTC

V gene: TRBV10-3
clone size: few
D gene: TRBD2
J gene: TRBJ2-1
CDR3 protein: CAIMVGRGGLYNEQFF
CDR3 DNA: TGTGCCATCATGGTGGGGCGGGGGGGACTTTACAATGAGCAGTTCTTC